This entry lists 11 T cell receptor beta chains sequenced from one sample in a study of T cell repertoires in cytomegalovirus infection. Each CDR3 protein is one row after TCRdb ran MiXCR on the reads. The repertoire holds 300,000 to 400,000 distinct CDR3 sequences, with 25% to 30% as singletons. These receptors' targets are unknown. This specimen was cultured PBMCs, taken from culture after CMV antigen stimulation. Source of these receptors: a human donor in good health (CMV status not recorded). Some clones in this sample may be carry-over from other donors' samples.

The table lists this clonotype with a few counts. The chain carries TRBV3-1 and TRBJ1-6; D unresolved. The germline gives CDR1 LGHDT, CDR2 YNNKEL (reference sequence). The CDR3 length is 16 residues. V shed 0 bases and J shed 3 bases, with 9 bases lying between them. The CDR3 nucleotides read TGTGCCAGCAGCCAAGAAGGCGCAGGCTATAATTCACCCCTCCACTTT. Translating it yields CASSQEGAGYNSPLHF.

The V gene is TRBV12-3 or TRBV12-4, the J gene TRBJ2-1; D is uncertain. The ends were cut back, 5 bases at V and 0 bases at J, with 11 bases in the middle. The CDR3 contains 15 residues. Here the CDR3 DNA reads TGTGCCAGCAGTCCGACCCTGAGCTCCTACAATGAGCAGTTCTTC. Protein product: CASSPTLSSYNEQFF.

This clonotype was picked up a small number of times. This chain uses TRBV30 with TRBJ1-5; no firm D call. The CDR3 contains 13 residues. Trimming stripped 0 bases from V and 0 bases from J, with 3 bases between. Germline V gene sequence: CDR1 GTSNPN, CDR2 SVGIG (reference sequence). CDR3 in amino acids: CAWSVNSNQPQHF. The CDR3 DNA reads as TGTGCCTGGAGTGTAAATAGCAATCAGCCCCAGCATTTT.

The CDR3 loop reads CASTSDRFYEQYF. DNA of the CDR3: TGTGCCAGCACGTCAGACAGATTCTACGAGCAGTACTTC. This chain links TRBV5-4 with TRBJ2-7; D is possibly TRBD1 (5 bases). The CDR3 spans 13 residues. Trimming stripped 6 bases from V and 3 bases from J, with 13 bases between. Germline CDR1 and CDR2: SGHNT and YYREEE (reference sequence). The variable domain in full, with the rest retrieved from reference TRBV5-4 and TRBJ2-7, is ETGVTQSPTHLIKTRGQQVTLRCSSQSGHNTVSWYQQALGQGPQFIFQYYREEENGRGNFPPRFSGLQFPNYSSELNVNALELDDSALYLCASTSDRFYEQYFGPGTRLTVT.

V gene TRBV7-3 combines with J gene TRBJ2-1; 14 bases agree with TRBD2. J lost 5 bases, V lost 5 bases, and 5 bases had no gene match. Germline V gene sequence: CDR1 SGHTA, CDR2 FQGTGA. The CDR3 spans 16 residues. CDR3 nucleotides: TGTGCCAGCAGCCCGGGACTAGCGGGAGTCGACAATGAGCAGTTCTTC. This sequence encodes CASSPGLAGVDNEQFF.

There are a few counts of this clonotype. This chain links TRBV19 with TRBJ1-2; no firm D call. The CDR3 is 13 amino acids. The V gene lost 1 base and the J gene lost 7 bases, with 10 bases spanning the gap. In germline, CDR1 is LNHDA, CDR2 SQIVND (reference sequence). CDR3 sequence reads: CASSIATTFGYTF. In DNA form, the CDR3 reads TGTGCCAGTAGTATAGCCACGACATTTGGCTACACCTTC.

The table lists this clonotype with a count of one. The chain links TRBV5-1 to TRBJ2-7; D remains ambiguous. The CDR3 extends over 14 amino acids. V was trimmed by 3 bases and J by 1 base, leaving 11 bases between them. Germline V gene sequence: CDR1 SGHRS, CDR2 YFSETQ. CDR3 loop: CASSSRVRSYEQYF. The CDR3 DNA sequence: TGCGCCAGCAGCTCCCGGGTCCGTTCCTACGAGCAGTACTTC. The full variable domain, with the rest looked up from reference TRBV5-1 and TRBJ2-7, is KAGVTQTPRYLIKTRGQQVTLSCSPISGHRSVSWYQQTPGQGLQFLFEYFSETQRNKGNFPGRFSGRQFSNSRSEMNVSTLELGDSALYLCASSSRVRSYEQYFGPGTRLTVT.

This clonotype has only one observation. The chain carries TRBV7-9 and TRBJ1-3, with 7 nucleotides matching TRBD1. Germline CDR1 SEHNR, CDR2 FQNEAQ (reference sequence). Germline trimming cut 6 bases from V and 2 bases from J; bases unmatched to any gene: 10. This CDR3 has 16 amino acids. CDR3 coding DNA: TGTGCCAGCAGGGGCTATCCAGGGGGAACTGGAAACACCATATATTTT. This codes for CASRGYPGGTGNTIYF.

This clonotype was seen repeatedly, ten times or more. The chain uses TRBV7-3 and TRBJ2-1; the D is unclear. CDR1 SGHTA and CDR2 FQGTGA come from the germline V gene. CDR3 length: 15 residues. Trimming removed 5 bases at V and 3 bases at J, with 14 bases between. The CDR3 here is CASSPSQIGYNEQFF. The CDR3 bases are TGTGCCAGCAGCCCGTCCCAAATAGGCTACAATGAGCAGTTCTTC.

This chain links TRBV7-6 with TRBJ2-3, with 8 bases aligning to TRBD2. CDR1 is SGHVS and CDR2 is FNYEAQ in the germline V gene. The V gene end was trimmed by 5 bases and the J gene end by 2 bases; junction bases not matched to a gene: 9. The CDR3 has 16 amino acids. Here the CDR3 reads CASSLGGAGHTDTQYF. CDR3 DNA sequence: TGTGCCAGCAGCCTCGGGGGGGCAGGGCACACAGATACGCAGTATTTT.

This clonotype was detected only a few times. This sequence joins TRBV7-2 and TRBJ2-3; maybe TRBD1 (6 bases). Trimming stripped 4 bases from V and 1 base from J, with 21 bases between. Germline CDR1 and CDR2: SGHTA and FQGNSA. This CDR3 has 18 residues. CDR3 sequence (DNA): TGTGCCAGCAGCTCTCACACGCAGGGGACCTACCGCACAGATACGCAGTATTTT. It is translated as CASSSHTQGTYRTDTQYF. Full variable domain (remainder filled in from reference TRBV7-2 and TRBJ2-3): GAGVSQSPSNKVTEKGKDVELRCDPISGHTALYWYRQSLGQGLEFLIYFQGNSAPDKSGLPSDRFSAERTGGSVSTLTIQRTQQEDSAVYLCASSSHTQGTYRTDTQYFGPGTRLTVL.